Sequencing of this T cell receptor (beta chain) was carried out in a study of CD8 T cells in ankylosing spondylitis. This clonotype was detected a few times. Antigen: not known. Broader study findings: What appeared characteristic of ankylosing spondylitis blood was a TCR beta motif of fewer than ten highly homologous variants. Existing reports had already noted some motif variants in reactive arthritis synovial fluid and blood.

Generation of TCR beta libraries employed quantitative 5'-RACE incorporating molecular barcodes. Each CDR3 protein gets one entry after TCRdb re-called the 5' RACE reads with MiXCR. The sample includes roughly 700,000 distinct CDR3 sequences, 15% to 20% of them seen just once. Germline CDR1 MDHEN, CDR2 SYDVKM. The CDR3 sequence is 14 residues long. Unmatched junction bases numbered 5, after V lost 7 bases and J lost 2 bases. The sequence derives from a male donor with ankylosing spondylitis. The chain has TRBV28 and TRBJ1-1, with 9 bases lining up with TRBD1. Sequencing input: blood, either unsorted or a sorted T cell fraction (not recorded which). CDR3 residues: CASKMTGGNTEAFF. The CDR3 DNA is TGTGCCAGCAAAATGACAGGGGGAAACACTGAAGCTTTCTTT.